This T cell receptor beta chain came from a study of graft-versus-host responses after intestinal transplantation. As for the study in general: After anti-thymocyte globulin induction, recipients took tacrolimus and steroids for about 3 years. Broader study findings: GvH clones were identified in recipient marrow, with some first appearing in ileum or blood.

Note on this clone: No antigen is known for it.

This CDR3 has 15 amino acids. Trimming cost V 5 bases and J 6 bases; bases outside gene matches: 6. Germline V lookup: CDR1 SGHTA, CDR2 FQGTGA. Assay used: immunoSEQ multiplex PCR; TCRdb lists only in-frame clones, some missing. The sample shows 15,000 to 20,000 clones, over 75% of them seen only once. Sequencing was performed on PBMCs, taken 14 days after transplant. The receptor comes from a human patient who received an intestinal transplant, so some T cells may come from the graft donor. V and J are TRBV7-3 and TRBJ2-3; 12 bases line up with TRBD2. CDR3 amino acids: CASSLLAGGPDTQYF. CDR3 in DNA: TGTGCCAGCAGCCTTCTAGCGGGAGGGCCTGATACGCAGTATTTT. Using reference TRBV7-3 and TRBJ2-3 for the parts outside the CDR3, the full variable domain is GAGVSQTPSNKVTEKGKYVELRCDPISGHTALYWYRQSLGQGPEFLIYFQGTGAADDSGLPNDRFFAVRPEGSVSTLKIQRTERGDSAVYLCASSLLAGGPDTQYFGPGTRLTVL.